These 23 T cell receptor beta chains share one sample of origin, sequenced in a study of human T cells and chemical hapten exposure. The time point was: healthy volunteer bleed at 2 weeks. Researchers extracted total RNA from unfractionated whole blood. TCRdb reprocessed the RACE reads via MiXCR and lists one record per CDR3 protein. The sample holds around 130,000 distinct CDR3 sequences; approximately 8.3% are singletons and the top ten take under 2%. The sequenced sample was whole blood. These receptors all come from a male donor in good health. Some clones in this sample may be carry-over from other donors' samples.

Of note for this clonotype: A single base separates this from a much larger clone, so it may be a read error. The rearrangement uses TRBV11-2 and TRBJ2-2; D is undetermined. The CDR3 consists of 13 residues. V lost 4 bases, J lost 1 base, and 4 bases lay in between. Germline lookup yields CDR1 SGHAT and CDR2 FQNNGV. The CDR3 loop is CASSSWNTGELFF. CDR3 DNA sequence: TGTGCCAGCAGCTCGTGGAACACCGGGGAGCTGTTTTTT.

This clonotype was observed a few times. The rearrangement links TRBV5-5 to TRBJ2-7; the match to TRBD2 covers 7 bases. J gave up 5 bases and V 1 base, and 6 bases lay outside the gene matches. The CDR3 sequence is 14 residues long. The germline V gene encodes CDR1 SGHKS and CDR2 YYEKEE (reference sequence). The CDR3 region has the DNA TGTGCCAGCAGCTTGTGGGAGGGCCTCGACGAGCAGTACTTC. This sequence encodes CASSLWEGLDEQYF.

This clonotype occurred a few times. The chain uses TRBV12-3 or TRBV12-4 and TRBJ2-7; 12 nucleotides align to TRBD2. With V trimmed by 4 bases and J by 5 bases, 9 bases remained unmatched. The CDR3 length is 16 residues. In nucleotides, the CDR3 is TGTGCCAGCAGTTCCTCGAGACTAGCGGGAGACCACGAGCAGTACTTC. This encodes CASSSSRLAGDHEQYF.

This clonotype has more than one count but fewer than ten. The chain links TRBV20-1 to TRBJ2-4; D remains unclear. Germline values: CDR1 DFQATT, CDR2 SNEGSKA (reference sequence). The V and J ends lost 2 bases and 0 bases respectively, with 14 bases between them. The CDR3 covers 16 residues. The CDR3 nucleotides read TGCAGTGCTAGAAGCCGGGTTTGGCTAGCCAAAAACATTCAGTACTTC. It specifies CSARSRVWLAKNIQYF.

This clonotype has a count of ten or more. The rearrangement joins TRBV6-5 to TRBJ2-3, with D uncertain. The V gene lost 2 bases and the J gene lost 2 bases, with 5 bases spanning the gap. The germline CDR1 and CDR2 sequences are MNHEY and SVGAGI. The CDR3 contains 13 residues. CDR3 sequence: CASSYSHTDTQYF. The DNA of the CDR3 is TGTGCCAGCAGTTACAGCCACACAGATACGCAGTATTTT.

This clonotype was seen a few times. The chain joins TRBV27 to TRBJ2-7, with D unclear. Germline loops: CDR1 MNHEY, CDR2 SMNVEV (reference sequence). The CDR3 is made up of 15 amino acids. Trimming stripped 2 bases from V and 0 bases from J, with 11 bases between. The CDR3 spells CASSLIGRSSYEQYF. The DNA of the CDR3 is TGTGCCAGCAGTTTAATAGGTCGGAGCTCCTACGAGCAGTACTTC.

This clonotype was seen at least ten times. This chain connects TRBV20-1 to TRBJ2-7; the D is unclear. Trimming removed 2 bases from V and 3 bases from J, with 14 bases in between. CDR3 length: 14 amino acids. CDR1 and CDR2 from the germline V gene are DFQATT and SNEGSKA (reference sequence). The CDR3 nucleotides are TGCAGTGCTAGATTGATCGACTTTAGCTACGAGCAGTACTTC. Translating gives CSARLIDFSYEQYF.

This clonotype was counted ten times or more. The chain recombines TRBV10-3 with TRBJ2-7, with TRBD1 matching 11 bases. Per the germline V gene, CDR1 is ENHRY and CDR2 is SYGVKD. This CDR3 is 19 amino acids long. Trimming took 6 bases from V and 0 from J; bases not matched to a gene: 16. The CDR3: CAIRSRDRGTRDISYEQYF. In DNA, the CDR3 is TGTGCCATCAGGTCCCGGGACAGGGGGACCCGGGACATCTCCTACGAGCAGTACTTC.

The CDR3 here is CASSYSQPNIQYF. The CDR3 DNA follows: TGTGCCAGCAGTTACAGCCAGCCGAACATTCAGTACTTC. V and J are TRBV6-2 or TRBV6-3 and TRBJ2-4, with D hard to call. The CDR3 contains 13 residues. Trimming shortened V by 2 bases and J by 7 bases, and 9 bases separated the two germline ends. The germline gives CDR1 MNHEY, CDR2 SVGEGT.

The chain joins TRBV12-3 or TRBV12-4 to TRBJ1-4; 8 positions match TRBD1. The ends lost 10 bases at V and 13 bases at J; junction bases unmatched: 14. CDR3 size: 13 residues. The CDR3 loop is CANRLGQGFPLFF. For the CDR3, the DNA is TGTGCCAACAGACTCGGACAGGGCTTTCCACTGTTTTTT.

This clonotype was seen a few times. This CDR3 reads CSAIAGGFGNEQFF. In nucleotides, the CDR3 is TGCAGTGCCATAGCGGGGGGGTTTGGAAATGAGCAGTTCTTC. J is TRBJ2-1 and V is TRBV20-1; TRBD2 aligns across 11 bases. The germline V gene encodes CDR1 DFQATT and CDR2 SNEGSKA (reference sequence). This CDR3 comprises 14 residues. J was trimmed by 7 bases and V by 6 bases; bases with no gene match: 8.

The V gene is TRBV12-3 or TRBV12-4, the J gene TRBJ1-5, with no clear D. This CDR3 has 12 residues. The germline V and J ends were trimmed by 2 bases and 6 bases, with 5 bases remaining between them. The DNA for the CDR3 is TGTGCCAGCAGTTTAAGTCTTCAGCCCCAGCATTTT. Translation: CASSLSLQPQHF.

This clonotype was seen many times. The chain joins TRBV11-2 to TRBJ1-1; 7 nucleotides match TRBD1. With 6 bases clipped from V and 4 bases from J, the junction kept 8 bases outside the gene matches. This CDR3 region has 14 residues. Germline V gene lookup returns CDR1 SGHAT and CDR2 FQNNGV. The CDR3 DNA reads as TGTGCCAGCAGTCTGGACAGGCTTACCACTGAAGCTTTCTTT. It translates to CASSLDRLTTEAFF.

This clonotype was observed at least ten times. V gene TRBV11-2 combines with J gene TRBJ2-2; 15 bases match TRBD2. This CDR3 is 16 amino acids long. V was clipped by 4 bases and J by 7 bases; unmatched bases: 4. Per the germline V gene, CDR1 is SGHAT and CDR2 is FQNNGV. The CDR3 DNA reads as TGTGCCAGCAGCTCTCGGACTAGCGGGAGGGACGGGGAGCTGTTTTTT. Translation gives CASSSRTSGRDGELFF.

As to this clonotype: A much larger clone lies a single base off, so this may be a read error. This chain links TRBV12-3 or TRBV12-4 with TRBJ2-3, with D tentatively TRBD1 or TRBD2 (5 bases each). The CDR3 is 15 residues long. The CDR3 bases are TGTGCCAGCAGTTTTGAGGGGCTAGCCACAGATACGCACTATTTT. Protein sequence: CASSFEGLATDTHYF.

With respect to this clonotype: This sequence may be a read error, since a much larger clone differs from it by one base. The rearrangement uses TRBV4-3 and TRBJ1-1, with 7 bases that match TRBD1. This CDR3 contains 15 residues. Germline assignment: CDR1 LGHNA and CDR2 YSLEER. V shed 4 bases and J 1 base; nucleotides not matched to a gene: 6. The CDR3 bases are TGCGCCAGCAGCCCCTCGACAGGGACGAACACTGAAGCTTTCTTT. Translation: CASSPSTGTNTEAFF.

This clonotype was seen a few times. The chain links TRBV4-1 to TRBJ1-2; TRBD1 matches at 7 bases. Germline lookup yields CDR1 MGHRA and CDR2 YSYEKL. The V and J ends lost 5 bases and 0 bases, in that order; junction bases with no gene match: 9. The CDR3 is made up of 16 amino acids. The CDR3 loop is CASSEPQGLSNYGYTF. The CDR3 coding sequence is TGCGCCAGCAGCGAACCACAGGGGTTGTCTAACTATGGCTACACCTTC.

Points on this clonotype: This could be a read error, since a much larger clone is one nucleotide away. V gene TRBV4-1 combines with J gene TRBJ1-5; the D is unclear. Germline V gene data show CDR1 as MGHRA and CDR2 as YSYEKL. This CDR3 contains 15 residues. Written as DNA, the CDR3 is TGCGCCAGCAGCCCGACACGATTTAGCAATCAGCCCCAGGATTTT. Protein product: CASSPTRFSNQPQDF.

The rearrangement joins TRBV6-6 to TRBJ2-1; D tentatively reads TRBD1 or TRBD2 (5 bases each). V lost 4 bases and J lost 7, with 5 bases in between. Germline CDR1 MNHNY, CDR2 SVGAGI (reference sequence). CDR3 length: 11 amino acids. CDR3 nucleotides: TGTGCCAGCAGTTGGGGGAATGAGCAGTTCTTC. This translates into CASSWGNEQFF.

This chain connects TRBV5-1 to TRBJ2-1, with 7 bases identical to TRBD1. V lost 1 base to trimming and J lost 7 bases; unmatched junction nucleotides: 5. CDR3 length equals 14 residues. Germline V lookup: CDR1 SGHRS, CDR2 YFSETQ. The CDR3 spells CASSLRQGRNEQFF. CDR3 DNA: TGCGCCAGCAGCTTGAGACAGGGCCGGAATGAGCAGTTCTTC.

This clonotype was detected ten times or more. J is TRBJ2-2 and V is TRBV7-2; 11 bases agree with TRBD2. The length of the CDR3 is 16 residues. V gave up 7 bases and J gave up 3 bases; unmatched junction bases: 7. Germline CDR1 reads SGHTA; CDR2 reads FQGNSA. CDR3 sequence: CASTPLAGGHTGELFF. CDR3 coding DNA: TGTGCCAGCACCCCCCTAGCGGGAGGCCACACCGGGGAGCTGTTTTTT.

The table lists this clonotype with many counts. The rearrangement joins TRBV20-1 to TRBJ2-7; D might be TRBD2 (5 bases). Trimming left V 0 bases short and J 4 bases short, with 13 bases between. From germline, CDR1 is DFQATT and CDR2 SNEGSKA (reference sequence). The CDR3 runs to 14 residues. The DNA for the CDR3 is TGCAGTGCTAGAGAAACCGGGGTTGAATACGAGCAGTACTTC. The encoded protein is CSARETGVEYEQYF.

This clonotype was counted only a few times. The chain employs TRBV5-4 and TRBJ2-2; 9 bases match TRBD1. The CDR3 length is 15 residues. The V and J ends lost 2 bases and 7 bases, in that order; junction bases with no gene match: 6. CDR1 and CDR2 (germline): SGHNT, YYREEE (reference sequence). CDR3 coding DNA: TGTGCCAGCAGCTTCCGCACAGGGGGCCTCGGGGAGCTGTTTTTT. Its protein is CASSFRTGGLGELFF.